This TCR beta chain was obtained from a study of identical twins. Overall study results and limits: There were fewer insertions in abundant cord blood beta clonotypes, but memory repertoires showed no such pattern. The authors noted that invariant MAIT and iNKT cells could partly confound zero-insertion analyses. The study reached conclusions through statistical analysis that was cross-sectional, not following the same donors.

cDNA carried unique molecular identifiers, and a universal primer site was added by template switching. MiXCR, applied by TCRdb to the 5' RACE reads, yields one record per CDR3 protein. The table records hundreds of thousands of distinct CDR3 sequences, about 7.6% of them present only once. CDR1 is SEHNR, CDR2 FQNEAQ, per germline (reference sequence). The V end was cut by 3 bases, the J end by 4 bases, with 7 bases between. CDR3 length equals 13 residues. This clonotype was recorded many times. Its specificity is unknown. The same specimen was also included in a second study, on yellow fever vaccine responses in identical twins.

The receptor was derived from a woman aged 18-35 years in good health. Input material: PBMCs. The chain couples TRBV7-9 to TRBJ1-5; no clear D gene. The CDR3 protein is CASSLTANQPQHF. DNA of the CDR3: TGTGCCAGCAGCTTGACTGCTAATCAGCCCCAGCATTTT.